This T cell receptor beta chain is drawn from a study of identical twins. Unique molecular identifiers were in the cDNA, with template-switch universal primer binding. Using its own MiXCR run on the 5' RACE reads, TCRdb lists one record per CDR3 protein. Here the sample spans around 20,000 distinct CDR3 sequences, less than 70% being singletons. About this clonotype: Its cognate antigen is unknown.

Study-level points and caveats: Insertions were reduced in abundant cord blood beta clonotypes but not in memory repertoires. Researchers caution that invariant MAIT and iNKT cells could partly confound zero-insertion analyses.

Trimming took 0 bases from V and 7 from J, leaving 15 bases between them. The germline V gene has CDR1 LNHNV and CDR2 YYDKDF (reference sequence). CDR3 length equals 16 residues. The clonotype comes from a woman between 18 and 29 years old in good health. This table probably holds off-target reads from a library built for another chain. The chain carries TRBV15 and TRBJ1-4, with D maybe TRBD1 (5 bases). Sequencing was performed on memory (CD45RO+) T cells sorted from blood. CDR3 amino acids: CATSREIGHLGEKLFF. CDR3 coding DNA: TGTGCCACCAGCAGAGAGATAGGACACCTAGGTGAAAAACTGTTTTTT.